Listed below are T cell receptor beta chains from one sample, sequenced in a study of control samples from healthy donors and cancer patients. The protocol was immunoSEQ multiplex PCR, while the TCRdb copy is restricted to in-frame clones and leaves out a portion. The sample comprises fewer than 200,000 clones, approximately 90% of which are singletons, and more than 10% rests with the top ten. Sequencing was performed on blood. These TCRs come from a man aged 25-45 years in good health. The CDR3 runs from the conserved cysteine through the conserved F or W. D genes are given only for firm matches. Size tells how often a clone was seen (once, few, many) or the class of an expanded clone, and some rows leave it out.

TRBJ2-2 TRBD2 NA TRBV28 CASTPGLARTGELFF TGTGCCAGCACTCCGGGACTAGCGCGGACCGGGGAGCTGTTTTTT
TRBJ2-1 TRBD2 NA TRBV6-2/TRBV6-3 CASSYPGLAGYNEQFF TGTGCCAGCAGTTACCCCGGACTAGCGGGGTACAATGAGCAGTTCTTC
TRBJ1-2 NA NA TRBV2 CASSERSANYGYTF TGTGCCAGCAGTGAAAGGTCAGCTAACTATGGCTACACCTTC
TRBJ1-5 TRBD1 NA TRBV6-1 CASSGQGPQHF TGTGCCAGCAGTGGACAGGGACCCCAGCATTTT
TRBJ2-5 NA NA TRBV9 CASSVGGFQETQYF TGTGCCAGCAGCGTAGGGGGGTTTCAAGAGACCCAGTACTTC
TRBJ2-6 NA NA TRBV2 CASRTGSGANVLTF TGTGCCAGCAGAACAGGGAGCGGGGCCAACGTCCTGACTTTC
TRBJ1-1 TRBD1 NA TRBV28 CASRGQGEAFF TGTGCCAGCAGGGGACAGGGTGAAGCTTTCTTT
TRBJ2-1 NA NA TRBV9 CASSVIFSEQFF TGTGCCAGCAGCGTAATTTTTAGTGAGCAGTTCTTC
TRBJ1-1 NA NA TRBV13 CASSPSTLGEAFF TGTGCCAGCAGCCCCAGTACGTTGGGTGAAGCTTTCTTT
TRBJ1-1 NA once TRBV15 CATSRDIEAEAFF TGTGCCACCAGCAGAGATATCGAGGCTGAAGCTTTCTTT
TRBJ2-2 NA NA TRBV13 CASSSAPGAGELFF TGTGCCAGCAGCTCCGCCCCCGGGGCCGGGGAGCTGTTTTTT
TRBJ1-1 NA NA TRBV7-2 CASSLQGNTEAFF TGTGCCAGCAGCTTACAGGGTAACACTGAAGCTTTCTTT
TRBJ1-4 TRBD1 NA TRBV30 CAWSVMGTGWRTNEKLFF TGTGCCTGGAGTGTAATGGGGACAGGGTGGAGGACTAATGAAAAACTGTTTTTT
TRBJ2-7 NA NA TRBV6-5 CASRQASPGDEQYF TGTGCCAGCAGACAGGCGTCCCCGGGGGACGAGCAGTACTTC
TRBJ1-5 NA NA TRBV19 CASGSNHQPQHF TGTGCCAGTGGAAGCAACCATCAGCCCCAGCATTTT
TRBJ1-5 NA NA TRBV6-6 CASSPPSPNQPQHF TGTGCCAGCAGCCCTCCCAGCCCGAATCAGCCCCAGCATTTT
TRBJ2-7 NA few TRBV19 CASSMTGVDSYEQYF TGTGCCAGTAGTATGACCGGGGTCGACTCCTACGAGCAGTACTTC
TRBJ1-1 NA NA TRBV24-1 CATSDPRKTEAFF TGTGCCACCAGTGACCCAAGGAAAACTGAAGCTTTCTTT
TRBJ1-1 NA NA TRBV7-9 CASSLGSPVNTEAFF TGTGCCAGCAGCTTAGGGTCCCCAGTGAACACTGAAGCTTTCTTT
TRBJ1-2 NA NA TRBV3-1/TRBV3-2 CASSQPDLSGYTF TGTGCCAGCAGCCAACCCGACCTAAGTGGCTACACCTTC
TRBJ1-6 NA once TRBV18 CASSVGKEGKFHF TGTGCCAGCTCAGTAGGGAAGGAGGGGAAGTTCCACTTT
TRBJ2-6 NA NA TRBV2 CASRDGYSGANVLTF TGTGCCAGCCGGGACGGCTACTCTGGGGCCAACGTCCTGACTTTC
TRBJ2-1 NA NA TRBV19 CASRGGNNEQFF TGTGCCAGTAGAGGGGGGAACAATGAGCAGTTCTTC
TRBJ2-1 NA NA TRBV7-8 CASIGVGHSYNEQFF TGTGCCAGCATCGGGGTGGGTCACTCCTACAATGAGCAGTTCTTC
TRBJ1-5 NA NA TRBV3-1/TRBV3-2 CASSQEGRGQPQHF TGTGCCAGCAGCCAAGAGGGGCGGGGACAGCCCCAGCATTTT
TRBJ1-1 NA NA TRBV27 CASSHGINTEAFF TGTGCCAGCAGTCACGGGATAAACACTGAAGCTTTCTTT
TRBJ2-3 TRBD2 NA TRBV11-2 CASSPLAGSTDTQYF TGTGCCAGCAGCCCATTAGCGGGTAGCACAGATACGCAGTATTTT
TRBJ1-1 TRBD1 NA TRBV3-1/TRBV3-2 CASSQLTGTEAFF TGTGCCAGCAGCCAGCTGACAGGGACTGAAGCTTTCTTT
TRBJ2-1 TRBD2 NA TRBV5-1 CASLGTSGGADEQFF TGCGCCAGCCTGGGGACTAGCGGGGGGGCGGATGAGCAGTTCTTC
TRBJ1-1 NA NA TRBV9 CASSPTQGVSTEAFF TGTGCCAGCAGCCCCACACAGGGAGTAAGCACTGAAGCTTTCTTT
TRBJ2-3 TRBD2 NA TRBV7-2 CASSLGLAGTSDTQYF TGTGCCAGCAGCTTAGGACTAGCGGGAACCTCAGATACGCAGTATTTT
TRBJ2-1 NA once TRBV12-3/TRBV12-4 CASSFSGFGEQFF TGTGCCAGCAGTTTTTCTGGGTTCGGAGAGCAGTTCTTC
TRBJ2-5 NA NA TRBV6-5 CASSKEKKQTQYF TGTGCCAGCTCCAAGGAGAAGAAGCAGACCCAGTACTTC
TRBJ1-1 NA NA TRBV12-5 CASAPTGGLRNTEAFF TGTGCTAGTGCCCCAACGGGGGGTTTAAGGAACACTGAAGCTTTCTTT
TRBJ1-1 NA few TRBV2 CASSPRSGGNTEAFF TGTGCCAGCAGTCCCCGTTCCGGGGGGAACACTGAAGCTTTCTTT
TRBJ1-2 TRBD1 NA TRBV3-1/TRBV3-2 CASSLQGANYGYTF TGTGCCAGCAGTCTGCAGGGGGCAAACTATGGCTACACCTTC
TRBJ1-1 NA NA TRBV6-6 CASSYGGTEAFF TGTGCCAGCAGTTACGGCGGCACTGAAGCTTTCTTT